This T cell receptor beta chain was sequenced during a study of T-cell reconstitution after alpha-beta-depleted transplantation in children. This sample's TCRbeta library carried unique molecular identifier barcodes. TCRdb independently ran MiXCR on the PCR reads; one entry per CDR3 protein. The profile covers some 250,000 distinct CDR3 sequences, with around 12% appearing a single time and approximately 2.4% taken by the ten largest. CDR3 length equals 15 residues. V gave up 5 bases and J gave up 4 bases, with 21 bases separating them. CDR1 and CDR2 (germline): DFQATT, SNEGSKA (reference sequence). This clonotype was detected many times.

This receptor was taken from a human donor who donated a stem cell graft to a child with acute lymphoblastic leukemia. This specimen was PBMCs from the stem cell graft donor, taken from the stem cell graft. The genes are TRBV20-1 and TRBJ2-7, with no clear D. CDR3 sequence reads: CSAPKFVGPSYEQYF. In DNA, the CDR3 is TGCAGTGCTCCCAAATTCGTCGGGCCTTCGTACGAGCAGTACTTC.